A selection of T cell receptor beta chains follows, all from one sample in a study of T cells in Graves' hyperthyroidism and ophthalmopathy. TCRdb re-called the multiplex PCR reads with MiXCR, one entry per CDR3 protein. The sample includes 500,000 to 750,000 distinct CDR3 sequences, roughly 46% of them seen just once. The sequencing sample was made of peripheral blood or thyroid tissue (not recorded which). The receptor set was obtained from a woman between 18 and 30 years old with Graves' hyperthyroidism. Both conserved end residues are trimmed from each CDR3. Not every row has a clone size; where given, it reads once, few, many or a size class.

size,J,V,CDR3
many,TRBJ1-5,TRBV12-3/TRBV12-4,ASSPKPGQGIQPQH
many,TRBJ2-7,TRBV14,ASSQGREEYEQY
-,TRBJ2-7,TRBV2,ASTRQGSGEQY
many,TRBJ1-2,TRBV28,ASSLFLVNYGYT
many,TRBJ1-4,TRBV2,ASSEASRGVDEKLF
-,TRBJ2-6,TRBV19,ASSLGTVSGANVLT
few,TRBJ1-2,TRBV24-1,ATSDSPDRGYGYT
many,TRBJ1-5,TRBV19,ASTRQTYSNQPQH
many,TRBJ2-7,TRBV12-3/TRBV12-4,ASSLAGERYEQY
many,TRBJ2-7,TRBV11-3,ASSSLGGRGGDYEQY
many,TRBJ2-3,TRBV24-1,ATSDPGPHRDTDTQY
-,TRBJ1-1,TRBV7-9,ASSLAGQMNTEAF
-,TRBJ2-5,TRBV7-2,ASSVGLLAGETQY
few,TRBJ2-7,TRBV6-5,ASTPSGARDEQY
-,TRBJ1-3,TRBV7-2,ASRKTDRRSGNTIY
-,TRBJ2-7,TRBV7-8,ARPPLADSYEQY
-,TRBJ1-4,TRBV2,ASSPPLGKNEKLF
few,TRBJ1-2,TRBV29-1,SVRAGAHGYT
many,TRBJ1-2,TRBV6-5,ATHPGTGDGYT
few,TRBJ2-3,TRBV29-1,SVNSGRGTDTQY
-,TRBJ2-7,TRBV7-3,ASSSLRGEYEQY
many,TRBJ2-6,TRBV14,ASSQAVGANVLT
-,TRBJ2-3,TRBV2,ASSEGSGASTDTQY
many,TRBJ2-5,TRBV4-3,ASSQDGDLGETQY
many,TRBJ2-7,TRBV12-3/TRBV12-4,ASSLLGQGHEQY
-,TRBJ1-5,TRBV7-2,ASSEETGYYEQYFGPQH
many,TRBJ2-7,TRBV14,ASSQDVSYEQY
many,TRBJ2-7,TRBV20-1,SAGGGTGNYEQY
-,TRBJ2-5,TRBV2,ASSEEPAPDTQY
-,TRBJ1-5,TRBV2,ASSEPTRGAQETQH
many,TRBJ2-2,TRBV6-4,ASSEEPSNTGELF
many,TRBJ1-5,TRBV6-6,ASSGQGGAQPQH
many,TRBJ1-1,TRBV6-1,ASSENRNTEAF
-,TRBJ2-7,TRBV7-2,AMGRNEQY
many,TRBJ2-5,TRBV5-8,ASSLTLETQY
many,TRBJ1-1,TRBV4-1,ASTSVGDTEAF
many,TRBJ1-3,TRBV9,ASSPHPRVGGNTIY
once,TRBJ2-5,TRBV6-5,ASSPLGTTQY
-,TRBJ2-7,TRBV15,ATSSETVPYEQY
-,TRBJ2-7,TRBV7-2,ASSLRSGWGKQY
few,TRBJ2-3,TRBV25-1,ASRVDSTDTQY
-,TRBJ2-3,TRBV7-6,ASSRQGTPSTDTQY
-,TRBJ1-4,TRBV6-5,ASSYSTGKKLF
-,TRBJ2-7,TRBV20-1,SARRDRVGYEQY